The 32 T cell receptor beta chains below come from one sample, sequenced in a study of T cell repertoires in cytomegalovirus infection. TCRdb independently ran MiXCR on the reads; one entry per CDR3 protein. This table holds around 740,000 distinct CDR3 sequences, 35% to 45% found once. The sequencing input was PBMCs. The receptors were sampled from a human donor in good health (CMV status not recorded). Some clones in this sample may be carry-over from other donors' samples.

This chain links TRBV5-6 with TRBJ1-3; D remains ambiguous. Germline values: CDR1 SGHDT, CDR2 YYEEEE. The CDR3 is made up of 15 amino acids. V dropped 3 bases and J dropped 3 bases, with 13 bases sitting between them. The DNA of the CDR3 is TGTGCCAGCAGCTATTGGATTGCTTATGGAAACACCATATATTTT. It is translated as CASSYWIAYGNTIYF.

J is TRBJ2-4 and V is TRBV7-9; 14 nucleotides align to TRBD2. The V and J ends lost 5 bases and 2 bases, in that order; junction bases with no gene match: 5. Looked up from germline, CDR1 is SEHNR and CDR2 is FQNEAQ (reference sequence). The CDR3 length is 17 residues. The CDR3 nucleotides are TGTGCCAGCAGCCTAGGGACTAGCGGGAGTTCCAAAAACATTCAGTACTTC. Its protein product is CASSLGTSGSSKNIQYF.

This clonotype was counted a few times. This chain joins TRBV27 and TRBJ1-5; TRBD1 agrees at 8 bases. V lost 6 bases, J lost 1 base, and 8 bases stayed unmatched. Per the germline V gene, CDR1 is MNHEY and CDR2 is SMNVEV (reference sequence). The CDR3 is made up of 16 amino acids. CDR3 residues: CASREDRGLSNQPQHF. In DNA form, the CDR3 reads TGTGCCAGCAGGGAAGACAGGGGTCTAAGCAATCAGCCCCAGCATTTT.

This clonotype was detected once. Relative to the germline gene, one junction end is altered; a read error may explain this. This chain connects TRBV19 to TRBJ1-5, with TRBD1 identical over 10 bases. The CDR3 is made up of 16 amino acids. The germline gives CDR1 LNHDA, CDR2 SQIVND (reference sequence). In DNA form, the CDR3 reads TGTGCAAGCACAGGACAGGGGGGAAATAGCAATCAGCCCCAGCCTTTT. This sequence encodes CASTGQGGNSNQPQPF.

The V gene is TRBV27, the J gene TRBJ2-5; 7 positions match TRBD2. V lost 2 bases, J lost 5 bases, and 11 bases stayed unmatched. This CDR3 is built from 16 residues. In germline, CDR1 is MNHEY, CDR2 SMNVEV (reference sequence). The CDR3 loop is CASSLLREAGWETQYF. The CDR3 DNA sequence: TGTGCCAGCAGTTTACTCCGGGAGGCAGGGTGGGAGACCCAGTACTTC.

The rearrangement joins TRBV9 to TRBJ2-7; weak D call: TRBD2 (5 bases). Per the germline V gene, CDR1 is SGDLS and CDR2 is YYNGEE. V shed 3 bases and J shed 2 bases, with 24 bases lying between them. This CDR3 spans 18 amino acids. CDR3 amino acids: CASSGGGSSGMFPYEQYF. The CDR3 bases are TGTGCCAGCAGCGGAGGAGGTAGCTCGGGTATGTTCCCCTACGAGCAGTACTTC.

This clonotype was observed a few times. This sequence joins TRBV5-1 and TRBJ2-3, with 12 bases identical to TRBD2. The trim removed 0 bases at V and 4 bases at J, leaving 12 bases unmatched. CDR1 and CDR2 from the germline V gene are SGHRS and YFSETQ. This CDR3 contains 19 residues. The CDR3 DNA is TGCGCCAGCAGCTTGGATTCTAGCGGGGGGGCTCGTCGAGCAGATACGCAGTATTTT. This gives the protein CASSLDSSGGARRADTQYF.

The chain joins TRBV28 to TRBJ2-5; D is possibly TRBD2 (5 bases). Germline lookup yields CDR1 MDHEN and CDR2 SYDVKM. CDR3 length: 15 amino acids. V was clipped by 2 bases and J by 5 bases, with 15 bases between them. The CDR3 DNA follows: TGTGCCAGCAGTTTAGGGAGTTGGAGTTGGGAGACCCAGTACTTC. This gives the protein CASSLGSWSWETQYF.

This clonotype was seen a handful of times. The CDR3 DNA reads as TGTGCCAGCAGCTTAGTGGGACAGGCTTTCCAAGAGACCCAGTACTTC. Translated: CASSLVGQAFQETQYF. The genes are TRBV7-2 and TRBJ2-5; 8 bases map to TRBD1. Germline V gene lookup returns CDR1 SGHTA and CDR2 FQGNSA. This CDR3 comprises 16 residues. V lost 1 base to trimming and J lost 1 base; unmatched junction nucleotides: 5. Based on the CDR3 plus reference TRBV7-2 and TRBJ2-5, the full variable domain is GAGVSQSPSNKVTEKGKDVELRCDPISGHTALYWYRQSLGQGLEFLIYFQGNSAPDKSGLPSDRFSAERTGGSVSTLTIQRTQQEDSAVYLCASSLVGQAFQETQYFGPGTRLLVL.

Worth noting for this clonotype: One end of the junction does not line up with germline, which may come from a read error. This sequence joins TRBV6-5 and TRBJ1-2, with TRBD1 identical over 7 bases. The CDR3 is 12 residues long. Germline assignment: CDR1 MNHEY and CDR2 SVGAGI. The CDR3 DNA reads as TGTGTCAGCACCCAGGGGGGTGGCGGCTACACCTTC. It codes for CVSTQGGGGYTF.

This clonotype has only a few counts. The V and J genes are TRBV28 and TRBJ1-1; 7 bases fit TRBD1. V lost 8 bases and J lost 7; bases outside the gene matches: 10. The CDR3 is 13 amino acids. Per germline, CDR1 MDHEN and CDR2 SYDVKM. The CDR3 DNA is TGTGCCAGCGGAGGACAGGTCGGCGGTGAAGCTTTCTTT. This codes for CASGGQVGGEAFF. Full variable domain (rest looked up from reference TRBV28 and TRBJ1-1): DVKVTQSSRYLVKRTGEKVFLECVQDMDHENMFWYRQDPGLGLRLIYFSYDVKMKEKGDIPEGYSVSREKKERFSLILESASTNQTSMYLCASGGQVGGEAFFGQGTRLTVV.

This clonotype was seen a handful of times. The gene calls are TRBV6-1 and TRBJ2-1, with 11 bases identical to TRBD2. Germline-derived CDR1 and CDR2 are MNHNS and SASEGT. The V and J ends lost 4 bases and 0 bases, in that order; junction bases with no gene match: 5. The CDR3 has 17 residues. CDR3 protein: CASSANSGGASYNEQFF. CDR3 DNA: TGTGCCAGCAGTGCTAATAGCGGGGGGGCCTCCTACAATGAGCAGTTCTTC.

This clonotype was observed a single time. V gene TRBV18 combines with J gene TRBJ2-3; 9 nucleotides line up with TRBD2. V dropped 3 bases and J dropped 2; count of bases not matched to a gene: 6. This CDR3 is 16 amino acids long. Germline V gene sequence: CDR1 KGHSH, CDR2 LQKENI. The CDR3 DNA sequence: TGTGCCAGCTCACCTCGACTAGCGGATGACACAGATACGCAGTATTTT. This sequence encodes CASSPRLADDTDTQYF.

This clonotype came up once. The chain joins TRBV27 to TRBJ1-2; 11 bases are shared with TRBD1. Trimming at V came to 4 bases and at J to 3 bases, leaving 7 bases not matched to a gene. The CDR3 length is 16 residues. Germline assignment: CDR1 MNHEY and CDR2 SMNVEV (reference sequence). CDR3 residues: CASSWMGQGDHYGYTF. The CDR3 DNA reads as TGTGCCAGCAGTTGGATGGGACAGGGGGATCACTATGGCTACACCTTC.

A few counts support this clonotype. This chain connects TRBV29-1 to TRBJ2-1; D may be TRBD2 (5 bases). The CDR3 sequence is 13 residues long. Germline V lookup: CDR1 SQVTM, CDR2 ANQGSEA. Deletions cut 7 bases from V and 3 bases from J, with 13 bases between. The CDR3 loop is CSGLASDYNEQFF. The CDR3 nucleotides read TGCAGCGGCCTAGCTTCTGACTACAATGAGCAGTTCTTC.

V usage is TRBV12-3 or TRBV12-4 and J usage is TRBJ1-1, with D hard to call. The V and J ends lost 2 bases and 2 bases respectively, with 12 bases between them. The CDR3 covers 15 residues. CDR3 in amino acids: CASSLPVTANTEAFF. The CDR3 DNA follows: TGTGCCAGCAGTTTACCTGTGACCGCAAACACTGAAGCTTTCTTT.

The V call is TRBV25-1, the J call TRBJ2-2; 8 bases match TRBD1. The germline gives CDR1 MGHDK, CDR2 SYGVNS. Unmatched junction bases numbered 8, after V lost 5 bases and J lost 0 bases. The CDR3 spans 17 residues. The CDR3 nucleotides read TGTGCCAGCAGTAAGCCCCAGGGGGCGCCGAACACCGGGGAGCTGTTTTTT. Translated: CASSKPQGAPNTGELFF.

The J gene is TRBJ1-2, the V gene TRBV7-9, with 7 bases lining up with TRBD1. Trimming at V came to 3 bases and at J to 9 bases, leaving 7 bases not matched to a gene. This CDR3 has 13 residues. Germline V gives CDR1 SEHNR, CDR2 FQNEAQ (reference sequence). The CDR3 nucleotides read TGTGCCAGCAGCTTCCAGGGGGATGGCAGCTACACCTTC. Translating it yields CASSFQGDGSYTF.

This clonotype was seen a few times. The chain recombines TRBV19 with TRBJ2-7; D gene ambiguous. This CDR3 is 16 amino acids long. Per germline, CDR1 LNHDA and CDR2 SQIVND (reference sequence). Trimming shortened V by 1 base and J by 4 bases, and 17 bases separated the two germline ends. The CDR3 nucleotides are TGTGCCAGTAGTATAGCGGCGGACGGAGATGGGTACGAGCAGTACTTC. Its protein product is CASSIAADGDGYEQYF.

The chain combines TRBV19 with TRBJ2-1; TRBD2 agrees at 12 bases. Germline CDR1 reads LNHDA; CDR2 reads SQIVND (reference sequence). The length of the CDR3 is 17 residues. The ends lost 10 bases at V and 1 base at J; junction bases unmatched: 11. The CDR3 is CAISNHGLAGSYNEQFF. Written as DNA, the CDR3 is TGTGCCATTAGCAACCACGGACTAGCGGGATCCTACAATGAGCAGTTCTTC.

The chain combines TRBV24-1 with TRBJ2-3; D is possibly TRBD1 or TRBD2 (5 bases each). The CDR3 has 16 amino acids. Germline assignment: CDR1 KGHDR and CDR2 SFDVKD. The germline V and J ends were trimmed by 8 bases and 0 bases, with 17 bases remaining between them. CDR3 amino acids: CATMSGPHPSTDTQYF. Here the CDR3 DNA reads TGTGCCACCATGTCGGGGCCCCACCCTAGCACAGATACGCAGTATTTT.

The chain links TRBV25-1 to TRBJ1-1; tentatively, D is TRBD1 (5 bases). The CDR3 loop spans 14 amino acids. The germline gives CDR1 MGHDK, CDR2 SYGVNS. The V end was cut by 6 bases, the J end by 4 bases, with 15 bases between. CDR3 loop: CASSPTAVSTEAFF. CDR3 nucleotides: TGTGCCAGCAGCCCGACAGCCGTTAGCACTGAAGCTTTCTTT.

This clonotype was detected a few times. The chain carries TRBV12-3 or TRBV12-4 and TRBJ1-2, with TRBD1 as a possible D gene (5 bases). There are 17 residues in the CDR3. The V and J ends lost 4 bases and 0 bases respectively, with 18 bases between them. CDR3 loop: CASSSGREKGTNYGYTF. In DNA form, the CDR3 reads TGTGCCAGCAGTTCCGGACGGGAAAAGGGGACTAACTATGGCTACACCTTC.

This clonotype has just a few counts. The J gene is TRBJ2-7, the V gene TRBV7-9; 7 bases match TRBD1. The CDR3 covers 14 residues. With 5 bases clipped from V and 2 bases from J, the junction kept 6 bases outside the gene matches. The germline CDR1 and CDR2 sequences are SEHNR and FQNEAQ (reference sequence). This chain's CDR3 is CASSRPGTAYEQYF. In nucleotides, the CDR3 is TGTGCCAGCAGCAGACCCGGGACAGCCTACGAGCAGTACTTC.

The V and J genes are TRBV11-1 and TRBJ2-2; 11 bases align to TRBD1. Germline values: CDR1 SGHAT, CDR2 FQDESV (reference sequence). The CDR3 extends over 15 amino acids. V lost 4 bases to trimming and J lost 6 bases; unmatched junction nucleotides: 4. The CDR3 loop reads CASSSGQGAPGELFF. The CDR3 region has the DNA TGTGCCAGCAGCTCAGGACAGGGGGCTCCCGGGGAGCTGTTTTTT. Variable domain in full (rest from reference TRBV11-1 and TRBJ2-2): EAEVAQSPRYKITEKSQAVAFWCDPISGHATLYWYRQILGQGPELLVQFQDESVVDDSQLPKDRFSAERLKGVDSTLKIQPAELGDSAMYLCASSSGQGAPGELFFGEGSRLTVL.

On this clonotype itself: A read error is possible here, since a much larger clone lies one base away. The J gene is TRBJ2-6, the V gene TRBV4-1, with unresolved D. CDR3 size: 14 residues. The germline CDR1 and CDR2 sequences are MGHRA and YSYEKL. Trimming took 3 bases from V and 2 from J, leaving 5 bases between them. CDR3 DNA sequence: TGCGCCAGCAGCCACGGACCTGGGGCCAACGTCCTGACTTTC. Encoded protein: CASSHGPGANVLTF.

In the case of this clonotype: It is likely a read error, because the conserved phenylalanine at the end of the CDR3 is missing. Because the CDR3's place on the DNA is in doubt, the DNA is left out and the CDR3 is given as listed by TCRdb. The chain employs TRBV7-2 and TRBJ1-2; the table's D call, TRBD1, has no DNA check behind it. The germline V gene encodes CDR1 SGHTA and CDR2 FQGNSA. The CDR3 is 15 residues long, ends included. The CDR3 sequence: CPSSLRVGARYGYTL.

This clonotype was found a few times. The chain couples TRBV6-2 or TRBV6-3 to TRBJ2-3; the match to TRBD2 covers 10 bases. The CDR3 consists of 19 residues. Looked up from germline, CDR1 is MNHEY and CDR2 is SVGEGT. V trimming: 0 bases; J trimming: 0 bases; junction bases outside the gene matches: 9. The CDR3 protein is CASSYSRAGGPPSTDTQYF. The CDR3 region has the DNA TGTGCCAGCAGTTACTCAAGAGCGGGAGGGCCCCCTAGCACAGATACGCAGTATTTT.

The V gene is TRBV27, the J gene TRBJ1-1; no clear D gene. Per the germline V gene, CDR1 is MNHEY and CDR2 is SMNVEV (reference sequence). CDR3 size: 15 residues. Trimming removed 0 bases from V and 0 bases from J, with 8 bases in between. The CDR3 DNA reads TGTGCCAGCAGTTTATCGGCCAGAATGAACACTGAAGCTTTCTTT. Translating gives CASSLSARMNTEAFF.

The rearrangement uses TRBV28 and TRBJ2-1; 7 bases fit TRBD1. The V and J ends lost 4 bases and 6 bases, in that order; junction bases with no gene match: 12. The CDR3 sequence is 16 residues long. The germline CDR1 and CDR2 sequences are MDHEN and SYDVKM. The CDR3 loop reads CASSSPPDRVGNEQFF. As DNA, the CDR3 is TGTGCCAGCAGTTCTCCGCCCGACAGGGTAGGCAATGAGCAGTTCTTC.

This clonotype was seen many times. The chain recombines TRBV7-9 with TRBJ1-1, with D tentatively TRBD1 (5 bases). Between the trimmed V and J ends, which lost 5 bases and 5 bases, there was a span of 15 bases. This CDR3 is 14 amino acids long. Germline CDR1 is SEHNR and CDR2 is FQNEAQ (reference sequence). The CDR3 is CASSPPWGETEAFF. CDR3 bases: TGTGCCAGCAGCCCCCCATGGGGCGAGACTGAAGCTTTCTTT. Full variable domain (rest looked up from reference TRBV7-9 and TRBJ1-1): DTGVSQNPRHKITKRGQNVTFRCDPISEHNRLYWYRQTLGQGPEFLTYFQNEAQLEKSRLLSDRFSAERPKGSFSTLEIQRTEQGDSAMYLCASSPPWGETEAFFGQGTRLTVV.

Regarding this clonotype: Its ends do not fully match the called genes, so a read error is possible. The V and J genes are TRBV10-3 and TRBJ2-1; 10 bases line up with TRBD2. This CDR3 comprises 15 residues. CDR1 is ENHRY, CDR2 SYGVKD, per germline. CDR3 DNA sequence: TGTGCCACCAGTGACCGGACTAGCGGCGACAATGAGCAGTTCTTC. This codes for CATSDRTSGDNEQFF.